This T cell receptor (beta chain) appears in the sequencing data of a study of blood T cell repertoires in COVID-19. For the study at large: T cells, B-cell-depleted T cells, or PBMCs provided the cDNA or gDNA that served as material.

The participants were between about 18 and 90 years old and came from 24 US areas. Authors' analysis steps: Researchers report that nucleated cell counts were estimated from reference gene primer amplification. Assay used: immunoSEQ multiplex PCR; TCRdb lists only in-frame clones, some missing. That table furnishes V, J and clone size, whereas the DNA furnished D and trimming. This sample has about 280,000 clones, with around 84% found just once. CDR3 length: 16 amino acids. This clonotype was obtained from a man in his forties or fifties who had been exposed to COVID-19. Sequencing was carried out using PBMCs or T cells enriched from blood (not recorded which). The chain uses TRBV7-5 and TRBJ1-6; the DNA was not compared with TRBD1, the D call given in the table. TRBV7-5 constitutes a pseudogene. In DNA, the CDR3 is TGTGTCAGAAGCTTACACGACAGGGACGGTAATTCACCCCTCCACTTT. This sequence encodes CVRSLHDRDGNSPLHF.